What follows are 27 T cell receptor beta chains derived from one specimen sequenced in a study of T cells in Graves' hyperthyroidism and ophthalmopathy. Using RNA transcripts as the source, TCR beta CDR3 regions were amplified. Carried out on the TCR CDR3, a first-round RT-PCR used the HTBI primer set. TCRdb redid the calling of the multiplex PCR reads with MiXCR, one entry per CDR3 protein. The table has hundreds of thousands of distinct CDR3 sequences, 20% to 25% seen once; the top ten hold 45% to 50%. Sample: blood. These TCRs come from a woman aged 70-85 years with Graves' ophthalmopathy.

The table lists this clonotype with many counts. This chain uses TRBV6-2 or TRBV6-3 with TRBJ2-2; D uncertain. The CDR3 is made up of 15 amino acids. Trimming stripped 2 bases from V and 7 bases from J, with 14 bases between. Germline V lookup: CDR1 MNHEY, CDR2 SVGEGT. As DNA, the CDR3 is TGTGCCAGCAGTTACACATCATCCGGTGGCGGGGAGCTGTTTTTT. It yields the protein CASSYTSSGGGELFF.

This clonotype was observed a handful of times. The V gene is TRBV6-2 or TRBV6-3, the J gene TRBJ2-1; 13 nucleotides agree with TRBD2. Germline lookup yields CDR1 MNHEY and CDR2 SVGEGT. The ends lost 4 bases at V and 10 bases at J; junction bases unmatched: 7. This CDR3 has 15 residues. The CDR3 region is CASSFPGLAGWEQFF. The CDR3, as DNA: TGTGCCAGCAGTTTCCCGGGACTAGCGGGATGGGAGCAGTTCTTC.

This rearrangement joins TRBV5-5 to TRBJ2-5, with TRBD2 as a possible D gene (6 bases). This CDR3 is 14 amino acids long. Trimming took 3 bases from V and 5 from J, leaving 14 bases between them. Germline CDR1 reads SGHKS; CDR2 reads YYEKEE (reference sequence). For the CDR3, the DNA is TGTGCCAGCAGCTCCCTTGCAGGGAGGGAGACCCAGTACTTC. This translates into CASSSLAGRETQYF.

The V call is TRBV6-5, the J call TRBJ2-3; a weak D match, TRBD1 (6 bases). The ends were cut back, 2 bases at V and 2 bases at J, with 17 bases in the middle. The CDR3 spans 17 residues. The germline CDR1 and CDR2 sequences are MNHEY and SVGAGI. DNA of the CDR3: TGTGCCAGCAGTTACACGCGAAGGACAGACGACACAGATACGCAGTATTTT. Translating gives CASSYTRRTDDTDTQYF.

This chain links TRBV5-1 with TRBJ2-7; D not certain. V was clipped by 4 bases and J by 4 bases, with 15 bases between them. Germline-derived CDR1 and CDR2 are SGHRS and YFSETQ. The CDR3 consists of 14 residues. Here the CDR3 reads CASSLGSFRYEQYF. For the CDR3, the DNA is TGCGCCAGCAGCCTGGGTAGCTTTCGATACGAGCAGTACTTC.

In this sample, this clonotype turned up a few times. The rearrangement joins TRBV24-1 to TRBJ1-5; the match to TRBD1 covers 9 bases. V was pared by 4 bases and J by 10 bases, with 4 bases of the junction left unmatched. CDR1 is KGHDR and CDR2 is SFDVKD in the germline V gene. The CDR3 is 13 residues long. CDR3 sequence: CATSEGTGRPQHF. The CDR3 nucleotides read TGTGCCACCAGTGAGGGGACAGGGCGACCCCAGCATTTT.

Ten or more counts support this clonotype. The gene calls are TRBV2 and TRBJ1-2; D gene unclear. The germline gives CDR1 SNHLY, CDR2 FYNNEI. This CDR3 is built from 14 residues. V was shortened by 9 bases and J by 3 bases, with 17 bases between the two germline ends. CDR3 DNA sequence: TGTGCCAGTAGGAGGGAAGCGCCCTACTATGGCTACACCTTC. Its translation is CASRREAPYYGYTF. Looking up the rest from reference TRBV2 and TRBJ1-2 gives the full variable domain: EPEVTQTPSHQVTQMGQEVILRCVPISNHLYFYWYRQILGQKVEFLVSFYNNEISEKSEIFDDQFSVERPDGSNFTLKIRSTKLEDSAMYFCASRREAPYYGYTFGSGTRLTVV.

This clonotype was detected only a few times. The rearrangement uses TRBV5-6 and TRBJ2-7; D may be TRBD1 or TRBD2 (5 bases each). CDR1 and CDR2 from the germline V gene are SGHDT and YYEEEE. The CDR3 is 16 amino acids. V was cut by 3 bases and J by 1 base, with 17 bases left in between. CDR3 DNA: TGTGCCAGCAGCTCGCAGGGACCTTATCAGTCCTACGAGCAGTACTTC. It encodes CASSSQGPYQSYEQYF.

V usage is TRBV30 and J usage is TRBJ2-1; TRBD2 aligns across 7 bases. The V and J ends lost 2 bases and 4 bases, in that order; junction bases with no gene match: 17. The germline CDR1 and CDR2 sequences are GTSNPN and SVGIG (reference sequence). This CDR3 is 18 amino acids long. In nucleotides, the CDR3 is TGTGCCTGGAGTCCTCTCGGTAGGGCTAGCGGACTGTACAATGAGCAGTTCTTC. This codes for CAWSPLGRASGLYNEQFF.

The chain links TRBV20-1 to TRBJ2-2, with D uncertain. Per germline, CDR1 DFQATT and CDR2 SNEGSKA (reference sequence). The CDR3 consists of 16 residues. Trimming left V 0 bases short and J 3 bases short, with 14 bases between. CDR3 DNA sequence: TGCAGTGCTAGAGATCCCAGAATTTATCACACCGGGGAGCTGTTTTTT. Residues: CSARDPRIYHTGELFF.

The CDR3 sequence is CSVKRETTARNEQFF. For the CDR3, the DNA is TGCAGTGTCAAGAGGGAGACTACCGCCCGGAATGAGCAGTTCTTC. The chain couples TRBV20-1 to TRBJ2-1, with D possibly matching TRBD2 (5 bases). V was pared by 7 bases and J by 7 bases, with 23 bases between. The germline V gene has CDR1 DFQATT and CDR2 SNEGSKA (reference sequence). The CDR3 consists of 15 residues.

The chain has TRBV28 and TRBJ1-6, with 8 positions matching TRBD1. Per germline, CDR1 MDHEN and CDR2 SYDVKM. This CDR3 region has 16 residues. The V segment lost 6 bases and the J segment 10 bases; nucleotides outside the gene matches: 14. The CDR3 coding sequence is TGTGCCAGCAGACCAACTCAGGGGGCTGGACGCTCACCCCTCCACTTT. Amino acid sequence: CASRPTQGAGRSPLHF.

As to this clonotype: A single base separates this from a much larger clone, so it may be a read error. The rearrangement links TRBV2 to TRBJ2-2, with D maybe TRBD2 (6 bases). This CDR3 has 13 residues. Germline loops: CDR1 SNHLY, CDR2 FYNNEI. Trimming took 8 bases from V and 7 from J, leaving 14 bases between them. The CDR3 DNA is TGTGCCAGCGCCTTCGGAGCGGGCGGGGAGCTGTTTTTT. Protein product: CASAFGAGGELFF. Using reference TRBV2 and TRBJ2-2 for the parts outside the CDR3, the full variable domain is EPEVTQTPSHQVTQMGQEVILRCVPISNHLYFYWYRQILGQKVEFLVSFYNNEISEKSEIFDDQFSVERPDGSNFTLKIRSTKLEDSAMYFCASAFGAGGELFFGEGSRLTVL.

The chain links TRBV25-1 to TRBJ2-1; D unresolved. V gave up 9 bases and J gave up 2 bases, with 11 bases separating them. CDR1 MGHDK and CDR2 SYGVNS come from the germline V gene. The CDR3 length is 13 residues. DNA of the CDR3: TGTGCCAGTTCTGCTAGTACCTACAATGAGCAGTTCTTC. Amino acids: CASSASTYNEQFF.

Only one count was recorded for this clonotype. Given a much more abundant clone one base away, this may be a read error. The gene calls are TRBV11-2 and TRBJ1-1, with 7 bases identical to TRBD1. Germline CDR1 reads SGHAT; CDR2 reads FQNNGV. The CDR3 loop spans 15 amino acids. V lost 5 bases to trimming and J lost 4 bases; unmatched junction nucleotides: 10. The DNA of the CDR3 is TGTGCCAGCAGCCCCAGACAGGGTGGAAGCACTGAAGCTTTCTTT. This translates into CASSPRQGGSTEAFF. Full variable domain (rest looked up from reference TRBV11-2 and TRBJ1-1): EAGVAQSPRYKIIEKRQSVAFWCNPISGHATLYWYQQILGQGPKLLIQFQNNGVVDDSQLPKDRFSAERLKGVDSTLKIQPAKLEDSAVYLCASSPRQGGSTEAFFGQGTRLTVV.

CDR3 residues: CASSLPPGGKDEQFF. In nucleotides, the CDR3 is TGTGCCAGCAGCTTGCCCCCAGGGGGGAAGGATGAGCAGTTCTTC. V and J are TRBV5-4 and TRBJ2-1, with TRBD1 as a possible D gene (7 bases). The germline gives CDR1 SGHNT, CDR2 YYREEE (reference sequence). The CDR3 loop spans 15 amino acids. V was cut by 1 base and J by 8 bases, with 16 bases left in between.

DNA for the CDR3: TGTGCCAGCAGTTTCGGCTTCGAGCAGTACTTC. Its protein product is CASSFGFEQYF. V gene TRBV28 combines with J gene TRBJ2-7; D is undetermined. From germline, CDR1 is MDHEN and CDR2 SYDVKM. This CDR3 is built from 11 residues. The ends were cut back, 3 bases at V and 6 bases at J, with 6 bases in the middle.

The CDR3 loop reads CASRGTGVPSYNEQFF. The DNA of the CDR3 is TGTGCCAGCAGGGGGACAGGGGTCCCATCCTACAATGAGCAGTTCTTC. V gene TRBV28 combines with J gene TRBJ2-1; 10 nucleotides align to TRBD1. The CDR3 runs 16 residues. Germline CDR1 is MDHEN and CDR2 is SYDVKM. V shed 6 bases, J shed 1 base, and the junction held 6 bases outside the gene matches.

This clonotype appeared a few times. The chain is built from TRBV5-1 and TRBJ1-2; D is perhaps TRBD1 (5 bases). In germline, CDR1 is SGHRS, CDR2 YFSETQ. The CDR3 contains 14 residues. The ends were cut back, 0 bases at V and 4 bases at J, with 10 bases in the middle. DNA of the CDR3: TGCGCCAGCAGCTTGGAGGGGACCAGCTATGGCTACACCTTC. Translating gives CASSLEGTSYGYTF.

This clonotype was picked up many times. The V and J genes are TRBV5-1 and TRBJ1-1, with 7 positions matching TRBD1. The CDR3 is 15 amino acids. V shed 3 bases, J shed 0 bases, and the junction held 5 bases outside the gene matches. Germline CDR1 is SGHRS and CDR2 is YFSETQ. The CDR3 nucleotides are TGCGCCAGCAGCTCCCAGGGGGGAATGAACACTGAAGCTTTCTTT. This encodes CASSSQGGMNTEAFF.

This clonotype was recorded at least ten times. This chain uses TRBV2 with TRBJ1-5; D remains unclear. This CDR3 contains 15 residues. V was clipped by 2 bases and J by 0 bases, with 8 bases between them. CDR1 and CDR2 (germline): SNHLY, FYNNEI. The DNA for the CDR3 is TGTGCCAGCAGTGAATCGGGAGATAGCAATCAGCCCCAGCATTTT. Translating it yields CASSESGDSNQPQHF.

J is TRBJ2-1 and V is TRBV7-9; TRBD2 matches at 9 bases. In germline, CDR1 is SEHNR, CDR2 FQNEAQ (reference sequence). CDR3 length equals 15 residues. V shed 4 bases and J 4 bases; nucleotides not matched to a gene: 5. The CDR3 region has the DNA TGTGCCAGCAGCTCGCGGGGGGGGGTTTACAATGAGCAGTTCTTC. Protein: CASSSRGGVYNEQFF.

The chain uses TRBV20-1 and TRBJ2-5, with 8 bases aligning to TRBD2. The CDR3 has 12 amino acids. V trimming: 3 bases; J trimming: 3 bases; junction bases outside the gene matches: 0. Germline V gene lookup returns CDR1 DFQATT and CDR2 SNEGSKA (reference sequence). The CDR3 nucleotides read TGCAGTGCTAGTAGCGGGAAAGAGACCCAGTACTTC. Protein sequence: CSASSGKETQYF.

In its sample, this clonotype was seen many times. V gene TRBV24-1 combines with J gene TRBJ1-5, with 8 bases identical to TRBD1. CDR3 length: 16 residues. V lost 4 bases to trimming and J lost 5 bases; unmatched junction nucleotides: 9. CDR1 is KGHDR, CDR2 SFDVKD, per germline. CDR3 DNA sequence: TGTGCCACCAGTGACCCTGGACAGGGCGAGTATCAGCCCCAGCATTTT. Its translation: CATSDPGQGEYQPQHF.

This rearrangement joins TRBV7-9 to TRBJ2-1; 10 positions agree with TRBD2. Germline-derived CDR1 and CDR2 are SEHNR and FQNEAQ (reference sequence). This CDR3 has 16 amino acids. V was pared by 4 bases and J by 5 bases, with 8 bases of the junction left unmatched. In DNA, the CDR3 is TGTGCCAGCAGCTCAATCTTTAGCGGGAGGAACAATGAGCAGTTCTTC. Its protein is CASSSIFSGRNNEQFF.

This clonotype was counted only a few times. This chain links TRBV12-3 or TRBV12-4 with TRBJ2-1; 12 bases match TRBD2. The V segment lost 5 bases and the J segment 10 bases; nucleotides outside the gene matches: 3. This CDR3 has 13 amino acids. CDR3 loop: CASSIGTSGEQFF. As DNA, the CDR3 is TGTGCCAGCAGTATCGGGACTAGCGGGGAGCAGTTCTTC.

This clonotype has just a few counts. The chain has TRBV4-3 and TRBJ2-7, with a weak D call TRBD1 (5 bases). The V end lost 1 base, the J end lost 1 base, and 11 bases lay between the germline ends. Germline V gene lookup returns CDR1 LGHNA and CDR2 YSLEER. The CDR3 totals 15 residues. This CDR3 reads CASSQVTGPSYEQYF. CDR3 DNA: TGCGCCAGCAGCCAAGTTACAGGCCCATCCTACGAGCAGTACTTC.